This T cell receptor (beta chain) was sequenced during a study of CD8+ T cells in alopecia areata. The wider study: Those treated were given oral tofacitinib at 5 to 10 mg twice daily.

In each case, RNA was isolated and then reverse transcribed into cDNA as the sequencing template. Some clones are missing from TCRdb's copy, which holds only in-frame ones; the method was immunoSEQ multiplex PCR. The repertoire has around 61,000 clones, more than 40% of them found once; the top ten carry roughly a sixth. The J segment lost 5 bases and the V segment lost 6 bases, leaving 8 bases of the junction unmatched. Looked up from germline, CDR1 is SQVTM and CDR2 is ANQGSEA. This CDR3 has 14 amino acids. The sequence derives from a human donor with alopecia areata. Material: CD8+ T cells sorted from blood, obtained at week 0. The chain joins TRBV29-1 to TRBJ2-2; 8 positions agree with TRBD1. In nucleotides, the CDR3 is TGCAGCGTGAAGACAGGGGCATGGACCGGGGAGCTGTTTTTT. Protein sequence: CSVKTGAWTGELFF.